The 10 T cell receptor beta chains below come from one sample, sequenced in a study of CD8 T cells in ankylosing spondylitis (dated by TCRdb to about 2017). The library was produced with 5' RACE. Sequencer: Illumina HiSeq 2500. The public sequencing data were trimmed at Q25 with fastp and processed into clonotypes with MiXCR by TCRdb, which kept only in-frame beta chains. Here each entry gathers all rows of one CDR3 protein and keeps the most common genes and DNA. In all, the sample holds more than 250,000 distinct CDR3 sequences, and around 10% of those were seen once. The ten largest clones represent roughly 9.2% of the sample. What was sequenced was blood, either unsorted or a sorted T cell fraction (not recorded which). The source is a female donor with ankylosing spondylitis or in good health (not recorded which).

This clonotype was recorded a few times. The chain employs TRBV12-3 or TRBV12-4 and TRBJ2-4; TRBD2 is a possible D gene (6 bases). This CDR3 comprises 15 residues. Deletions cut 3 bases from V and 3 bases from J, with 12 bases between. The CDR3 region has the DNA TGTGCCAGCAGTTTTAGCGGAAGAAACAAAAACATTCAGTACTTC. This gives the protein CASSFSGRNKNIQYF.

The table lists this clonotype with many counts. This rearrangement joins TRBV27 to TRBJ1-1; 8 bases agree with TRBD1. In germline, CDR1 is MNHEY, CDR2 SMNVEV (reference sequence). CDR3 size: 15 residues. V lost 0 bases and J lost 4; bases outside the gene matches: 4. CDR3 loop: CASSLSRTGSTEAFF. DNA of the CDR3: TGTGCCAGCAGTTTATCGAGGACAGGGTCCACTGAAGCTTTCTTT.

V usage is TRBV5-1 and J usage is TRBJ2-7, with D perhaps matching TRBD2 (5 bases). V dropped 0 bases and J dropped 7 bases, with 14 bases sitting between them. This CDR3 spans 14 amino acids. The germline V gene has CDR1 SGHRS and CDR2 YFSETQ. The CDR3: CASSLASPGSEQYF. As DNA, the CDR3 is TGCGCCAGCAGCTTGGCTAGCCCGGGGTCTGAGCAGTACTTC.

This clonotype was recorded only once. This chain uses TRBV2 with TRBJ2-7; 7 positions match TRBD1. This CDR3 is built from 14 residues. CDR1 is SNHLY, CDR2 FYNNEI, per germline. Germline trimming cut 5 bases from V and 2 bases from J; bases unmatched to any gene: 6. The CDR3 DNA sequence: TGTGCCAGCAGTTATATACAGGGGACCTACGAGCAGTACTTC. Amino acid sequence: CASSYIQGTYEQYF.

At least ten counts were recorded for this clonotype. The V call is TRBV9, the J call TRBJ2-1, with 12 nucleotides matching TRBD2. Germline assignment: CDR1 SGDLS and CDR2 YYNGEE. V lost 4 bases to trimming and J lost 7 bases; unmatched junction nucleotides: 6. CDR3 length: 15 amino acids. The chain's CDR3 is CASSMTSGSGNEQFF. The CDR3 coding sequence is TGTGCCAGCAGCATGACTAGCGGGAGTGGGAATGAGCAGTTCTTC.

This clonotype was recorded at least ten times. The CDR3 coding sequence is TGCAGTGCTTCGTGGGACTCTCCCACAGATACGCAGTATTTT. Encoded protein: CSASWDSPTDTQYF. This chain joins TRBV20-1 and TRBJ2-3; D perhaps matches TRBD2 (6 bases). The germline CDR1 and CDR2 sequences are DFQATT and SNEGSKA (reference sequence). The CDR3 runs to 14 residues. V was cut by 5 bases and J by 2 bases, with 14 bases left in between.

This clonotype has at least ten counts. The V gene is TRBV6-2 or TRBV6-3, the J gene TRBJ2-1; 10 bases match TRBD2. The germline V gene has CDR1 MNHEY and CDR2 SVGEGT. This CDR3 has 17 amino acids. The junction had 7 bases not matched to a gene; V was cut back by 5 bases and J by 0 bases. CDR3 protein: CASSTTLAGASYNEQFF. For the CDR3, the DNA is TGTGCCAGCAGTACTACGCTAGCGGGGGCCTCCTACAATGAGCAGTTCTTC.

The rearrangement links TRBV5-1 to TRBJ1-1; possibly TRBD1 for D (5 bases). Trimming removed 3 bases from V and 1 base from J, with 10 bases in between. CDR1 is SGHRS and CDR2 is YFSETQ in the germline V gene. This CDR3 contains 14 residues. The CDR3 loop is CASSWTPANTEAFF. CDR3 in DNA: TGCGCCAGCAGCTGGACACCCGCGAACACTGAAGCTTTCTTT.

As concerns this clonotype: A much more abundant neighbour one base away suggests this may be a read error. The chain recombines TRBV12-3 or TRBV12-4 with TRBJ2-7; the D gene is possibly TRBD1 (7 bases). Between the trimmed V and J ends, which lost 10 bases and 1 base, there was a span of 17 bases. The CDR3 extends over 14 amino acids. The CDR3, as DNA: TGTGCCAACAGGCAGACAGGGACTTCCTACGAGCAGTACTTC. It translates to CANRQTGTSYEQYF.

This clonotype was counted many times. The J gene is TRBJ2-7, the V gene TRBV20-1; D is possibly TRBD1 or TRBD2 (5 bases each). Between the trimmed V and J ends, which lost 4 bases and 0 bases, there was a span of 13 bases. The germline V gene has CDR1 DFQATT and CDR2 SNEGSKA (reference sequence). The CDR3 runs 14 residues. CDR3 amino acids: CSAISRGFSYEQYF. CDR3 DNA: TGCAGTGCTATCTCACGGGGCTTCTCCTACGAGCAGTACTTC.